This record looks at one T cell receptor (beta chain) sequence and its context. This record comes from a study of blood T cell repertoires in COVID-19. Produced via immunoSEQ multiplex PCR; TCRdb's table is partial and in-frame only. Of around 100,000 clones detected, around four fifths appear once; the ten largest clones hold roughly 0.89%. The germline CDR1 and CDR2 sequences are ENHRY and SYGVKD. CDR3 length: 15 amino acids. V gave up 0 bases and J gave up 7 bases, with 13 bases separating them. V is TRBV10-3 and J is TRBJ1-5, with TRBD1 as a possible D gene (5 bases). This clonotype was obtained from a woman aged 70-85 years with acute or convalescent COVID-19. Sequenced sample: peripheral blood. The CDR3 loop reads CAISESLGAGQPQHF. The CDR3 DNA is TGTGCCATCAGTGAGTCTTTGGGCGCAGGGCAGCCCCAGCATTTT.